A selection of T cell receptor beta chains follows, all from one sample in a study of CD4+ T cells in melanoma. Some clones are missing from TCRdb's copy, which holds only in-frame ones; the method was immunoSEQ multiplex PCR. Among about 50,000 clones listed, 89% were seen once. The sequenced sample was peripheral blood. These receptor sequences come from a human donor with melanoma. The CDR3 runs from the conserved cysteine through the conserved F or W. A D gene is named only where the DNA matches it firmly. Size is omitted from some rows. Given values are once, few, many or a class for expanded clones.

TRBJ1-1 . TRBD1 TRBV5-1 TGCGCCAGCAGCTGGGGACAGGGGATGGCTGAAGCTTTCTTT CASSWGQGMAEAFF
TRBJ2-1 . . TRBV18 TGTGCCAGCTCTAACCAACTGGGTTACAGGTTCTTC CASSNQLGYRFF
TRBJ2-3 . . TRBV5-1 TGCGCCAGCAGCTTGGTTGCGGACAGCACAGATACGCAGTATTTT CASSLVADSTDTQYF
TRBJ1-2 few . TRBV29-1 TGCAGCGTTGAGACAGGTGGCTACACCTTC CSVETGGYTF
TRBJ2-5 . . TRBV10-3 TGTGCCAGGAGGTCAGGGCGGGGAGAGACCCAGTACTTC CARRSGRGETQYF
TRBJ1-1 . . TRBV13 TGTGCCAGCAGCCCTGGGACGTACGGCACCCTTGAAGCTTTCTTT CASSPGTYGTLEAFF
TRBJ1-3 . TRBD1 TRBV9 TGTGCCAGCAGCCCAGGGGGGGGTCCAAGCTCTGGAAACACCATATATTTT CASSPGGGPSSGNTIYF
TRBJ2-7 . . TRBV7-9 TGTGCCAGCAGCACAGGACAGAAATACGAGCAGTACTTC CASSTGQKYEQYF
TRBJ1-2 . TRBD1 TRBV28 TGTGCCAGCAGTTCGGGGACAGGGTACTATGGCTACACCTTC CASSSGTGYYGYTF
TRBJ1-4 . . TRBV7-9 TGTGCCAGCAGCTTAGTGCTGGTGAAGGGGGAAAAACTGTTTTTT CASSLVLVKGEKLFF
TRBJ1-6 . . TRBV7-3 TGTGCCAGGGCGGGAGGGGGTAGTGTTTCACCCCTCCACTTT CARAGGGSVSPLHF
TRBJ1-3 . . TRBV9 TGTGCCAGCAGCGAAAATGTGGACAGCTACTCTGGAAACACCATATATTTT CASSENVDSYSGNTIYF
TRBJ2-2 . . TRBV4-1 TGCGCCAGCAGCGACAGACTAGTTCCCGGGGAGCTGTTTTTT CASSDRLVPGELFF
TRBJ1-1 . TRBD1 TRBV20-1 TGCAGTGCTTGGGACAGGGGAGAAGCTTTCTTT CSAWDRGEAFF
TRBJ1-2 few . TRBV30 TGTGCCTGGAGCCCGGACGGGACATTAGGATGGGGCTACACCTTC CAWSPDGTLGWGYTF
TRBJ2-3 . . TRBV28 TGTGCCAGCAGTTCCCCTCTGGTGGGAGCCACGCAGTATTTT CASSSPLVGATQYF
TRBJ2-7 . . TRBV6-6 TGTGCCAGCAGTGGCTACGAGCAGTACTTC CASSGYEQYF
TRBJ2-7 . . TRBV11-2 TGTGCCAGCAGCTCCGCCTACGAGCAGTACTTC CASSSAYEQYF
TRBJ1-2 . TRBD1 TRBV28 TGTGCCAGCAGACCGGGACAGAATAACTATGGCTACACCTTC CASRPGQNNYGYTF
TRBJ2-2 . . TRBV6-1 TGTGCCAGCAGTACACAGCCAGACGGGGAGCTGTTTTTT CASSTQPDGELFF
TRBJ1-1 . . TRBV30 TGTGCCTGGAGTGTTTGGGGAGCGACTGAAGCTTTCTTT CAWSVWGATEAFF
TRBJ2-2 . . TRBV6-5 TGTGCCAGCAGTTACAACAGGGTCACCGGGGAGCTGTTTTTT CASSYNRVTGELFF
TRBJ1-2 . TRBD1 TRBV7-3 TGTGCCAGCAGCTTAGGGACAGGGGAGAATTATGGCTACACCTTC CASSLGTGENYGYTF
TRBJ1-6 . . TRBV6-4 TGTGCCAGCAGTGCCTTGCCTAATTCACCCCTCCACTTT CASSALPNSPLHF
TRBJ2-7 . . TRBV10-3 TGTGCCATCAGTGTAGGCCGGGACGTACGCTACGAGCAGTACTTC CAISVGRDVRYEQYF
TRBJ1-5 . . TRBV7-9 TGTGCCAGCAGCTTAGACGGATTTCAGCCCCAGCATTTT CASSLDGFQPQHF
TRBJ2-5 . . TRBV7-9 TGTGCCAGCAGCTCCCCCCGCTTGCCCCAGCAAGAGACCCAGTACTTC CASSSPRLPQQETQYF
TRBJ2-7 . . TRBV4-1 TGCGCCAGCAGCCAACAACCGGGAGAGCAGTACTTC CASSQQPGEQYF
TRBJ1-2 . TRBD1 TRBV20-1 TGCAGTCCCGGGACAGGTAGCGGCTACACCTTC CSPGTGSGYTF
TRBJ1-1 . . TRBV19 TGTGCCAGTAGCAGAGGTCACAAGAACACTGAAGCTTTCTTT CASSRGHKNTEAFF
TRBJ2-5 once . TRBV19 TGTGCCAGTAGTACCCGACAGGGACTCGTAGAGACCCAGTACTTC CASSTRQGLVETQYF
TRBJ2-7 . . TRBV9 TGTGCCAGCAGCGTAGCTCCCCGGGGGACCGAGCAGTACTTC CASSVAPRGTEQYF
TRBJ2-5 . . TRBV6-5 TGTGCCAGCAGCCCTAGGACTATCCGAGAGACCCAGTACTTC CASSPRTIRETQYF
TRBJ2-1 . TRBD2 TRBV4-2 TGTGCCAGCAGCCTAGCGGGGGGTGCCAATGAGCAGTTCTTC CASSLAGGANEQFF
TRBJ2-1 once TRBD1 TRBV28 TGTGCCAGCGTCTCCGGGACAGGGGGTTACAATGAGCAGTTCTTC CASVSGTGGYNEQFF
TRBJ1-5 . . TRBV4-1 TGCGCCAGCAGCCAACGGGACAATAATCAGCCCCAGCATTTT CASSQRDNNQPQHF
TRBJ1-2 . . TRBV10-3 TGTGCCACCTGGGACTCCTGGAGGGTCCCTATCGTTAACTATGGCTACACCTTC CATWDSWRVPIVNYGYTF
TRBJ2-5 . . TRBV4-1 TGCGCCAGCAGCCAAGGAGACCGATCGGGGGAGACCCAGTACTTC CASSQGDRSGETQYF
TRBJ1-5 once . TRBV14 TGTGCCAGCAGCCAAGAAAAGGCGCAGGGGAAACAGCCCCAGCATTTT CASSQEKAQGKQPQHF
TRBJ2-1 . TRBD1 TRBV7-3 TGTGCCAGCAGCCCCCAGGGACAGGGGGCCCGGCGGTTCTTC CASSPQGQGARRFF
TRBJ2-3 . TRBD2 TRBV13 TGTGCCAGCAGACACCTAGCGGGGGGGCCGAATACGCAGTATTTT CASRHLAGGPNTQYF
TRBJ2-7 . . TRBV4-1 TGCGCCAGCAGCCAAGAGCGGACGATCGGCTACGAGCAGTACTTC CASSQERTIGYEQYF